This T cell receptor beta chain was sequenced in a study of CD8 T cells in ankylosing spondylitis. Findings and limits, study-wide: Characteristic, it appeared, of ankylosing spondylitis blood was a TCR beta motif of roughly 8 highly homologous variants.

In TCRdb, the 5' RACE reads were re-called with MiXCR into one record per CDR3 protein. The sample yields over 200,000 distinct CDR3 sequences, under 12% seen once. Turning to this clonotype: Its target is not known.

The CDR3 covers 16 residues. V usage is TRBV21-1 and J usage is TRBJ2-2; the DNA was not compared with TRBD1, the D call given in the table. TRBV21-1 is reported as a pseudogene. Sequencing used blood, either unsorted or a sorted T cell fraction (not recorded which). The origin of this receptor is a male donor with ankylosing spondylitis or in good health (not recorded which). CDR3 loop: CASTLDRGLNTGELFF. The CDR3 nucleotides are TGTGCCAGCACCCTCGACAGGGGGTTGAACACCGGGGAGCTGTTTTTT.